The sequence of this T cell receptor beta chain was determined in a study of ipilimumab plus nivolumab after autologous stem cell transplantation. Study-level points and caveats: TCR repertoire, Treg phenotype and gut microbiota reportedly support more study of this approach.

Comment on this clone: What it binds is not known.

Measured with immunoSEQ multiplex PCR; TCRdb has only the in-frame clones, and not every one. The sample holds 8,000 to 13,000 clones, around 73% seen once. This TCR derives from a male donor with diffuse large B-cell lymphoma. The source material was PBMCs, sampled in a trial of ipilimumab plus nivolumab as post-transplant consolidation.

Here the CDR3 reads CASSHREAGTELFF. The CDR3 coding sequence is TGTGCCAGCAGCCACCGGGAGGCGGGCACGGAGCTGTTTTTT. The V call is TRBV4-2, the J call TRBJ2-2, with 7 nucleotides matching TRBD2. V dropped 3 bases and J dropped 10; count of bases not matched to a gene: 8. The germline V gene has CDR1 LGHNA and CDR2 YNFKEQ. This CDR3 has 14 residues.